One sample yielded the 30 T cell receptor beta chains listed below, sequenced in a study of T cell responses to AZD1222 COVID-19 vaccine. Only in-frame clones appear in the TCRdb table, and some are missing; sequencing was by immunoSEQ multiplex PCR. The table includes 150,000 to 200,000 clones, about nine tenths detected once. Sequencing was performed on peripheral blood, taken on day 0 of AZD1222 vaccination. The receptors stem from an adult in good health.

The rearrangement links TRBV30 to TRBJ1-4; D unclear. The germline gives CDR1 GTSNPN, CDR2 SVGIG (reference sequence). CDR3 size: 11 residues. V shed 2 bases and J shed 8 bases, with 6 bases lying between them. The CDR3 here is CAWSTGEKLFF. CDR3 DNA: TGTGCCTGGAGTACTGGAGAAAAACTGTTTTTT.

V usage is TRBV25-1 and J usage is TRBJ2-7; TRBD1 agrees at 7 bases. This CDR3 comprises 15 residues. Trimming removed 0 bases from V and 3 bases from J; junction bases left unmatched: 5. The germline gives CDR1 MGHDK, CDR2 SYGVNS. The chain's CDR3 is CASSEYRGQIYEQYF. CDR3 coding DNA: TGTGCCAGCAGTGAATATCGGGGACAGATCTACGAGCAGTACTTC.

The CDR3 protein is CASTLDGSNQPQHF. The CDR3 nucleotides read TGTGCCAGCACCCTGGATGGAAGCAATCAGCCCCAGCATTTT. This chain uses TRBV6-5 with TRBJ1-5; D gene ambiguous. The V gene lost 7 bases and the J gene lost 1 base, with 11 bases spanning the gap. Looked up from germline, CDR1 is MNHEY and CDR2 is SVGAGI. This CDR3 contains 14 residues.

This chain links TRBV9 with TRBJ1-1; 7 nucleotides agree with TRBD1. The J segment lost 0 bases and the V segment lost 3 bases, leaving 5 bases of the junction unmatched. Looked up from germline, CDR1 is SGDLS and CDR2 is YYNGEE. This CDR3 is built from 15 residues. The CDR3 DNA is TGTGCCAGCAGCGAGGGGGCAGCAGTGAACACTGAAGCTTTCTTT. This gives the protein CASSEGAAVNTEAFF.

The chain recombines TRBV21-1 with TRBJ1-2; the table calls TRBD1, which could not be checked here. TRBV21-1 is tagged as a pseudogene. The CDR3 is 16 amino acids. The CDR3 region has the DNA TGTGCCAGCAGCCCCCCAAGATGGGGGACAAACTATGGCTACACCTTC. It specifies CASSPPRWGTNYGYTF.

The V call is TRBV4-1, the J call TRBJ1-1; no reliable D call. Trimming cost V 1 base and J 0 bases, with 9 bases left between them. Germline-derived CDR1 and CDR2 are MGHRA and YSYEKL. The CDR3 covers 15 residues. The CDR3 DNA reads as TGCGCCAGCAGCCAAGCCGCGGAAATGAACACTGAAGCTTTCTTT. Translating it yields CASSQAAEMNTEAFF.

The V and J genes are TRBV20-1 and TRBJ2-5, with a weak D call TRBD2 (6 bases). Germline V gene lookup returns CDR1 DFQATT and CDR2 SNEGSKA (reference sequence). The CDR3 runs to 12 residues. V lost 3 bases, J lost 5 bases, and 10 bases lay in between. CDR3 loop: CSASLGRETQYF. In DNA form, the CDR3 reads TGCAGTGCTAGTCTTGGGAGGGAGACCCAGTACTTC.

The chain is built from TRBV28 and TRBJ1-3; D gene unclear. The germline CDR1 and CDR2 sequences are MDHEN and SYDVKM. Between the trimmed V and J ends, which lost 5 bases and 4 bases, there was a span of 15 bases. This CDR3 region has 15 residues. CDR3: CASSLPTPGGNTIYF. CDR3 nucleotides: TGTGCCAGCAGTCTCCCCACCCCCGGAGGAAACACCATATATTTT. The full variable domain, in which reference TRBV28 and TRBJ1-3 provide the parts outside the CDR3, is DVKVTQSSRYLVKRTGEKVFLECVQDMDHENMFWYRQDPGLGLRLIYFSYDVKMKEKGDIPEGYSVSREKKERFSLILESASTNQTSMYLCASSLPTPGGNTIYFGEGSWLTVV.

CDR3: CSVGLGGNQPQHF. The CDR3, as DNA: TGCAGCGTTGGTCTAGGGGGCAATCAGCCCCAGCATTTT. The chain carries TRBV29-1 and TRBJ1-5, with D maybe TRBD1 (5 bases). CDR1 is SQVTM and CDR2 is ANQGSEA in the germline V gene. Trimming took 4 bases from V and 2 from J, leaving 9 bases between them. The CDR3 runs 13 residues.

The chain has TRBV6-2 or TRBV6-3 and TRBJ1-5; possible D gene TRBD1, 5 bases. Per the germline V gene, CDR1 is MNHEY and CDR2 is SVGEGT. Trimming pared 0 bases from V and 11 bases from J, leaving 20 bases between. The CDR3 loop spans 16 amino acids. The CDR3 DNA is TGTGCCAGCAGTTACTCGCGGCAGGGAGGAAGGAAGGCCCAGCATTTT. It yields the protein CASSYSRQGGRKAQHF.

V usage is TRBV30 and J usage is TRBJ2-7, with D maybe TRBD1 (5 bases). V was pared by 4 bases and J by 6 bases, with 13 bases between. The CDR3 runs to 12 residues. Germline lookup yields CDR1 GTSNPN and CDR2 SVGIG (reference sequence). Here the CDR3 reads CAWTGLVSEQYF. In nucleotides, the CDR3 is TGTGCCTGGACAGGGTTGGTAAGCGAGCAGTACTTC. Using reference TRBV30 and TRBJ2-7 for the parts outside the CDR3, the full variable domain is SQTIHQWPATLVQPVGSPLSLECTVEGTSNPNLYWYRQAAGRGLQLLFYSVGIGQISSEVPQNLSASRPQDRQFILSSKKLLLSDSGFYLCAWTGLVSEQYFGPGTRLTVT.

The chain employs TRBV5-1 and TRBJ2-7; 9 bases align to TRBD1. J was trimmed by 6 bases and V by 7 bases; bases with no gene match: 5. The CDR3 consists of 12 residues. Per germline, CDR1 SGHRS and CDR2 YFSETQ. CDR3 protein: CASRDRVSEQYF. CDR3 nucleotide sequence: TGCGCCAGCCGGGACAGGGTGAGCGAGCAGTACTTC.

The chain uses TRBV6-2 or TRBV6-3 and TRBJ1-1, with a possible D match to TRBD1 (5 bases). The V end lost 0 bases, the J end lost 0 bases, and 5 bases lay between the germline ends. Germline CDR1 and CDR2: MNHEY and SVGEGT. The CDR3 sequence is 14 residues long. CDR3 sequence: CASSYSGVNTEAFF. The CDR3 DNA follows: TGTGCCAGCAGTTACTCAGGGGTGAACACTGAAGCTTTCTTT.

The CDR3 nucleotides read TGTGCCTGGCGGCTGGGGGCAAAGACTGAAGCTTTCTTT. This gives the protein CAWRLGAKTEAFF. The chain has TRBV30 and TRBJ1-1, with a weak D call TRBD1 (6 bases). Germline CDR1 reads GTSNPN; CDR2 reads SVGIG (reference sequence). With 5 bases removed from V and 5 bases from J, the gap between germline ends came to 15 bases. The CDR3 is made up of 13 amino acids.

V usage is TRBV29-1 and J usage is TRBJ2-7; 7 bases map to TRBD2. Germline V CDR1 and CDR2: SQVTM, ANQGSEA. Unmatched junction bases numbered 6, after V lost 6 bases and J lost 7 bases. CDR3 size: 11 residues. CDR3 loop: CSVGGWREQYF. The CDR3 bases are TGCAGCGTGGGGGGGTGGAGGGAGCAGTACTTC.

Regarding this clone: A junction boundary mismatches the germline segment, possibly from a read error. The chain couples TRBV14 to TRBJ2-3, with a possible D match to TRBD2 (6 bases). This CDR3 has 12 residues. The germline CDR1 and CDR2 sequences are SGHDN and FVKESK. The CDR3 sequence is CASNYGGDTQYF. The CDR3 DNA follows: TGTGCGAGCAACTACGGGGGAGATACGCAGTATTTT.

The CDR3 here is CASSVAGYGYTF. In DNA, the CDR3 is TGTGCCAGCAGCGTAGCGGGATATGGCTACACCTTC. The chain is built from TRBV9 and TRBJ1-2; D gene unclear. V gave up 0 bases and J gave up 5 bases, with 5 bases separating them. The germline V gene encodes CDR1 SGDLS and CDR2 YYNGEE. The CDR3 sequence is 12 residues long.

This CDR3 is CASRIYPGELFF. CDR3 DNA sequence: TGTGCCAGCAGGATATACCCCGGGGAGCTGTTTTTT. This chain joins TRBV12-3 or TRBV12-4 and TRBJ2-2; unclear D gene. Trimming shortened V by 6 bases and J by 6 bases, and 8 bases separated the two germline ends. The CDR3 has 12 residues.

The V gene is TRBV7-9, the J gene TRBJ1-1; 7 nucleotides line up with TRBD1. Germline V gene data show CDR1 as SEHNR and CDR2 as FQNEAQ (reference sequence). J lost 0 bases, V lost 6 bases, and 10 bases had no gene match. This CDR3 is built from 16 residues. The DNA of the CDR3 is TGTGCCAGCAGACATGTCAGGGGGTTGGTGAACACTGAAGCTTTCTTT. Translating gives CASRHVRGLVNTEAFF. Based on the CDR3 plus reference TRBV7-9 and TRBJ1-1, the full variable domain is DTGVSQNPRHKITKRGQNVTFRCDPISEHNRLYWYRQTLGQGPEFLTYFQNEAQLEKSRLLSDRFSAERPKGSFSTLEIQRTEQGDSAMYLCASRHVRGLVNTEAFFGQGTRLTVV.

The rearrangement uses TRBV24-1 and TRBJ2-2; D not resolved. CDR1 and CDR2 from the germline V gene are KGHDR and SFDVKD. The V gene lost 9 bases and the J gene lost 7 bases, with 14 bases spanning the gap. CDR3 size: 13 residues. The CDR3 is CATAVSSGGELFF. Here the CDR3 DNA reads TGTGCCACCGCGGTGAGTTCCGGCGGGGAGCTGTTTTTT.

The rearrangement uses TRBV27 and TRBJ2-7; maybe TRBD1 (5 bases). Deletions cut 4 bases from V and 6 bases from J, with 19 bases between. This CDR3 region has 15 residues. Germline V gene sequence: CDR1 MNHEY, CDR2 SMNVEV (reference sequence). The CDR3 here is CASSWGRVGAGEQYF. DNA for the CDR3: TGTGCCAGCAGTTGGGGCAGGGTGGGTGCTGGCGAGCAGTACTTC.

The chain links TRBV7-2 to TRBJ1-1; maybe TRBD1 (5 bases). Germline V gene data show CDR1 as SGHTA and CDR2 as FQGNSA. Trimming cost V 7 bases and J 9 bases, with 18 bases left between them. The CDR3 contains 13 residues. This CDR3 reads CASTIYNRNQAFF. Here the CDR3 DNA reads TGTGCCAGCACAATATACAACAGGAATCAAGCTTTCTTT.

The chain uses TRBV6-5 and TRBJ1-1; D unresolved. The CDR3 length is 14 residues. Germline CDR1 reads MNHEY; CDR2 reads SVGAGI. The V and J ends lost 6 bases and 3 bases respectively, with 14 bases between them. The CDR3 DNA is TGTGCCAGCAGGGGGATGAGTGGGGACACTGAAGCTTTCTTT. Translation gives CASRGMSGDTEAFF.

The CDR3 coding sequence is TGTGCCAGCAGCGCACGGGTTTCAGGACACCCCTACTTC. Encoded protein: CASSARVSGHPYF. This chain uses TRBV7-3 with TRBJ2-7; tentative D call: TRBD1 (5 bases). The germline V and J ends were trimmed by 5 bases and 13 bases, with 21 bases remaining between them. From germline, CDR1 is SGHTA and CDR2 FQGTGA. The length of the CDR3 is 13 residues.

The chain combines TRBV28 with TRBJ1-5, with D uncertain. The CDR3 has 13 residues. V was clipped by 4 bases and J by 2 bases, with 6 bases between them. Germline V lookup: CDR1 MDHEN, CDR2 SYDVKM. The CDR3 protein is CASSSMGNQPQHF. The CDR3 DNA sequence: TGTGCCAGCAGTTCAATGGGCAATCAGCCCCAGCATTTT.

The chain links TRBV29-1 to TRBJ1-2, with 10 bases aligning to TRBD1. The junction had 5 bases not matched to a gene; V was cut back by 4 bases and J by 0 bases. This CDR3 has 15 amino acids. Germline V lookup: CDR1 SQVTM, CDR2 ANQGSEA. The DNA of the CDR3 is TGCAGCGTTGGGGACAGGGGCTCCCCTAACTATGGCTACACCTTC. Its translation: CSVGDRGSPNYGYTF.

The J gene is TRBJ1-2, the V gene TRBV2, with 7 bases identical to TRBD1. This CDR3 contains 14 residues. V trimming: 1 base; J trimming: 4 bases; junction bases outside the gene matches: 3. Looked up from germline, CDR1 is SNHLY and CDR2 is FYNNEI. CDR3 bases: TGTGCCAGCAGTGAAGAGGCAGGGGGCTATGGCTACACCTTC. It is translated as CASSEEAGGYGYTF.

This clone was recorded once. This chain joins TRBV28 and TRBJ1-2, with D unclear. This CDR3 region has 13 residues. Germline CDR1 is MDHEN and CDR2 is SYDVKM. The V and J ends lost 6 bases and 4 bases respectively, with 12 bases between them. This CDR3 reads CASSRRYGYGYTF. In DNA, the CDR3 is TGTGCCAGCAGCAGGCGATACGGCTATGGCTACACCTTC.

The chain recombines TRBV6-5 with TRBJ1-2, with D maybe TRBD1 (5 bases). There are 14 residues in the CDR3. The germline V gene has CDR1 MNHEY and CDR2 SVGAGI. With 0 bases removed from V and 6 bases from J, the gap between germline ends came to 11 bases. CDR3 nucleotide sequence: TGTGCCAGCAGTTACTCTGGGGCTAAGGATGGCTACACCTTC. This gives the protein CASSYSGAKDGYTF.

V usage is TRBV27 and J usage is TRBJ1-2; TRBD1 is a possible D gene (6 bases). The V end lost 3 bases, the J end lost 3 bases, and 14 bases lay between the germline ends. This CDR3 contains 15 residues. From germline, CDR1 is MNHEY and CDR2 SMNVEV (reference sequence). The CDR3 DNA follows: TGTGCCAGCAGTTTTAGTCAGGGGCGCGACTATGGCTACACCTTC. Protein sequence: CASSFSQGRDYGYTF.